This T cell receptor (beta chain) is from a study of naive and memory T cell subsets. Both TRBC1 and TRBC2 were covered by a beta constant-region primer of two equimolar oligonucleotides. TCRdb independently ran MiXCR on the UMI-ligation and nested PCR reads; one entry per CDR3 protein. The sample lists roughly 40,000 distinct CDR3 sequences; 13% were seen once. Findings and limits, study-wide: A clonotype means one alpha or beta sequence, not an alpha/beta pair.

This clonotype was seen repeatedly, ten times or more. Antigen unknown. V lost 5 bases and J lost 1; bases outside the gene matches: 4. This CDR3 region has 15 residues. Germline CDR1 SGHTA, CDR2 FQGTGA. The sample comprised effector memory CD4+ T cells from blood. Sample subset: effector memory, CD45RA- CD27-. The clonotype originates from a human donor in good health. The rearrangement uses TRBV7-3 and TRBJ2-5, with 10 bases lining up with TRBD1. The CDR3, as DNA: TGTGCCAGCAGCCAAGGACAGGGGGTCCAAGAGACCCAGTACTTC. Translated, it gives CASSQGQGVQETQYF.